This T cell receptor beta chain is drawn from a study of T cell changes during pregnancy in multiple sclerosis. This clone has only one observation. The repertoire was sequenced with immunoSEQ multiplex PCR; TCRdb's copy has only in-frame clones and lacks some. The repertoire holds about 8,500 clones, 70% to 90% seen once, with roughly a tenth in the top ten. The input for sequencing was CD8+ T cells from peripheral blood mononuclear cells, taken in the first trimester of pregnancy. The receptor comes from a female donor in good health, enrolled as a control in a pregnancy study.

CDR3 nucleotide sequence: TGCGCCAGCAGTAGACTAGCGGGAGACCAAGAGACCCAGTACTTC. Translated: CASSRLAGDQETQYF. V is TRBV4-1 and J is TRBJ2-5, with TRBD2 matching over 12 bases. CDR3 length: 15 residues. J was trimmed by 0 bases and V by 6 bases; bases with no gene match: 2. The germline V gene has CDR1 MGHRA and CDR2 YSYEKL.